The 23 T cell receptor beta chains below come from one sample, sequenced in a study of CD8 T cells in ankylosing spondylitis. MiXCR was run by TCRdb on the 5' RACE reads, yielding one entry per CDR3 protein. The sample carries approximately 130,000 distinct CDR3 sequences, about an eighth recorded once. Input material: blood, either unsorted or a sorted T cell fraction (not recorded which). These receptor sequences come from a female donor with ankylosing spondylitis or in good health (not recorded which).

This clonotype was seen only a few times. V usage is TRBV7-3 and J usage is TRBJ2-1, with D possibly TRBD1 on 6 matching bases. The ends were cut back, 0 bases at V and 7 bases at J, with 16 bases in the middle. Germline V gene sequence: CDR1 SGHTA, CDR2 FQGTGA. The CDR3 covers 16 residues. The CDR3 loop is CASSLTRAAQGNEQFF. The CDR3 DNA sequence: TGTGCCAGCAGCTTAACTAGGGCAGCCCAGGGGAATGAGCAGTTCTTC.

There are many counts of this clonotype. CDR3 sequence reads: CASSFRQGIRQPQHF. CDR3 nucleotides: TGTGCCAGCAGCTTCAGACAGGGTATACGTCAGCCCCAGCATTTT. V and J are TRBV7-2 and TRBJ1-5; 7 bases map to TRBD1. This CDR3 is built from 15 residues. From germline, CDR1 is SGHTA and CDR2 FQGNSA. Trimming took 3 bases from V and 6 from J; bases not matched to a gene: 8.

This clonotype was observed a handful of times. The gene calls are TRBV20-1 and TRBJ2-5, with D hard to call. V gave up 1 base and J gave up 1 base, with 10 bases separating them. Germline-derived CDR1 and CDR2 are DFQATT and SNEGSKA (reference sequence). This CDR3 region has 14 residues. DNA for the CDR3: TGCAGTGCTAGAGCGCAAGTAAGCCAAGAGACCCAGTACTTC. This codes for CSARAQVSQETQYF.

This clonotype was detected ten times or more. The chain links TRBV7-2 to TRBJ1-2; D unresolved. Per the germline V gene, CDR1 is SGHTA and CDR2 is FQGNSA. The V gene lost 5 bases and the J gene lost 3 bases, with 10 bases spanning the gap. CDR3 size: 13 residues. The CDR3, as DNA: TGTGCCAGCAGCCTCATACCGGACTATGGCTACACCTTC. Encoded protein: CASSLIPDYGYTF.

There are a few counts of this clonotype. The CDR3 nucleotides are TGCAGTGCTACCTTGGGACTAGCCGGGGAGCAGTACTTC. Protein product: CSATLGLAGEQYF. This rearrangement joins TRBV20-1 to TRBJ2-7, with TRBD2 matching 9 bases. Per germline, CDR1 DFQATT and CDR2 SNEGSKA (reference sequence). This CDR3 is 13 amino acids long. J lost 7 bases, V lost 4 bases, and 8 bases had no gene match.

Notes on this clonotype: A clone one base away is much larger, so this may be a read error. The CDR3 does not close with the conserved phenylalanine or tryptophan, likely indicating a read error. The chain combines TRBV29-1 with TRBJ2-1, with unresolved D. The CDR3 has 12 amino acids. V was trimmed by 7 bases and J by 5 bases, leaving 12 bases between them. Germline CDR1 and CDR2: SQVTM and ANQGSEA. This CDR3 reads CSGSWTNNEQFL. The CDR3 DNA is TGCAGCGGGTCTTGGACCAACAATGAGCAGTTCTTG.

This clonotype was seen at least ten times. V gene TRBV12-3 or TRBV12-4 combines with J gene TRBJ2-4, with a possible D match to TRBD2 (5 bases). The CDR3 is 16 residues long. V dropped 4 bases and J dropped 2 bases, with 15 bases sitting between them. CDR3: CASSSGKAYTKNIQYF. CDR3 sequence (DNA): TGTGCCAGCAGTTCGGGGAAGGCGTATACCAAAAACATTCAGTACTTC.

This clonotype was picked up many times. V usage is TRBV12-3 or TRBV12-4 and J usage is TRBJ2-7; TRBD1 is a possible D gene (5 bases). The CDR3 contains 15 residues. The ends were cut back, 3 bases at V and 2 bases at J, with 14 bases in the middle. The CDR3 coding sequence is TGTGCCAGCAGTTTGTTAGTGGACATGACCTACGAGCAGTACTTC. Amino acid sequence: CASSLLVDMTYEQYF.

This clonotype was found many times. This chain uses TRBV3-1 with TRBJ1-1; D not resolved. Looked up from germline, CDR1 is LGHDT and CDR2 is YNNKEL (reference sequence). The CDR3 is made up of 13 amino acids. Trimming shortened V by 1 base and J by 10 bases, and 13 bases separated the two germline ends. CDR3 DNA: TGTGCCAGCAGCCAAGGAGGGAGTGGCAGAGCTTTCTTT. The encoded protein is CASSQGGSGRAFF.

The rearrangement uses TRBV5-6 and TRBJ2-3, with 10 bases that match TRBD2. J lost 4 bases, V lost 1 base, and 6 bases had no gene match. Germline V gene sequence: CDR1 SGHDT, CDR2 YYEEEE. There are 16 residues in the CDR3. CDR3 nucleotide sequence: TGTGCCAGCAGCTTGTCTAGCGGGAGTAGGTCAGATACGCAGTATTTT. Its protein is CASSLSSGSRSDTQYF.

This clonotype was seen many times. The J gene is TRBJ2-2, the V gene TRBV4-1, with D perhaps given as TRBD1 or TRBD2 (5 bases each). From germline, CDR1 is MGHRA and CDR2 YSYEKL. Between the trimmed V and J ends, which lost 4 bases and 2 bases, there was a span of 17 bases. This CDR3 contains 17 residues. The CDR3 here is CASSLTGTDSNTGELFF. In nucleotides, the CDR3 is TGCGCCAGCAGCCTCACCGGGACCGATAGCAACACCGGGGAGCTGTTTTTT.

In its sample, this clonotype was seen many times. The gene calls are TRBV5-1 and TRBJ2-4; 15 bases are a match to TRBD2. V lost 5 bases to trimming and J lost 1 base; unmatched junction nucleotides: 13. In germline, CDR1 is SGHRS, CDR2 YFSETQ. The CDR3 totals 20 residues. The CDR3 DNA reads TGCGCCAGCAGGGTCGGACTAGCGGGAGGGTTAAAGGGGGCCAAAAACATTCAGTACTTC. It yields the protein CASRVGLAGGLKGAKNIQYF.

This clonotype has a count of ten or more. The chain recombines TRBV12-3 or TRBV12-4 with TRBJ2-1, with D uncertain. The V end lost 6 bases, the J end lost 2 bases, and 11 bases lay between the germline ends. The CDR3 runs to 14 residues. CDR3 region: CASRPPPPYNEQFF. As DNA, the CDR3 is TGTGCCAGCAGACCCCCTCCCCCCTACAATGAGCAGTTCTTC.

The V and J genes are TRBV5-1 and TRBJ2-3; 8 bases are shared with TRBD1. Germline lookup yields CDR1 SGHRS and CDR2 YFSETQ. This CDR3 comprises 15 residues. V dropped 4 bases and J dropped 5; count of bases not matched to a gene: 9. CDR3 protein: CASSVPGQDGDTQYF. The CDR3 nucleotides read TGCGCCAGCAGCGTACCGGGACAGGACGGAGATACGCAGTATTTT.

There are many counts of this clonotype. The chain links TRBV4-1 to TRBJ1-1; D call uncertain. V was trimmed by 4 bases and J by 6 bases, leaving 15 bases between them. From germline, CDR1 is MGHRA and CDR2 YSYEKL. The CDR3 is 14 amino acids. Written as DNA, the CDR3 is TGCGCCAGCAGCCCGCAGGAACTCCCCCCTGAAGCTTTCTTT. Its protein product is CASSPQELPPEAFF.

The table lists this clonotype with many counts. The rearrangement joins TRBV28 to TRBJ1-5; a possible D gene is TRBD1 (6 bases). Looked up from germline, CDR1 is MDHEN and CDR2 is SYDVKM. V was pared by 2 bases and J by 2 bases, with 19 bases between. This CDR3 has 18 residues. CDR3 in amino acids: CASSLSPPYREGNQPQHF. As DNA, the CDR3 is TGTGCCAGCAGTTTAAGCCCCCCGTACAGGGAAGGCAATCAGCCCCAGCATTTT. The complete variable domain, with remaining parts taken from reference TRBV28 and TRBJ1-5, reads DVKVTQSSRYLVKRTGEKVFLECVQDMDHENMFWYRQDPGLGLRLIYFSYDVKMKEKGDIPEGYSVSREKKERFSLILESASTNQTSMYLCASSLSPPYREGNQPQHFGDGTRLSIL.

This clonotype was counted at least ten times. V and J are TRBV4-2 and TRBJ2-1, with TRBD2 as a possible D gene (5 bases). CDR1 LGHNA and CDR2 YNFKEQ come from the germline V gene. Between the trimmed V and J ends, which lost 0 bases and 8 bases, there was a span of 8 bases. The CDR3 loop spans 13 amino acids. CDR3 protein: CASSQERVDEQFF. The CDR3 DNA is TGTGCCAGCAGCCAAGAGAGGGTCGATGAGCAGTTCTTC.

There are many counts of this clonotype. The CDR3 spells CAISESNTEAFF. In DNA form, the CDR3 reads TGTGCCATCAGTGAGTCCAACACTGAAGCTTTCTTT. The chain uses TRBV10-3 and TRBJ1-1, with D uncertain. CDR3 length: 12 amino acids. V lost 0 bases and J 2 bases, leaving 1 base between the germline ends. Looked up from germline, CDR1 is ENHRY and CDR2 is SYGVKD.

At least ten counts were recorded for this clonotype. The chain employs TRBV10-3 and TRBJ2-7; D is possibly TRBD1 or TRBD2 (5 bases each). This CDR3 comprises 14 residues. The V end was cut by 5 bases, the J end by 2 bases, with 13 bases between. In germline, CDR1 is ENHRY, CDR2 SYGVKD. CDR3 residues: CAISSLGTAYEQYF. For the CDR3, the DNA is TGTGCCATCAGTTCCCTCGGGACCGCCTACGAGCAGTACTTC.

This clonotype was observed many times. This chain connects TRBV7-8 to TRBJ2-7; D is unresolved. Trimming stripped 2 bases from V and 3 bases from J, with 17 bases between. This CDR3 has 16 residues. Germline loops: CDR1 SGHVS, CDR2 FQNEAQ. The CDR3 region has the DNA TGTGCCAGCAGCTTAAAATGGGGTAATTCATACTACGAGCAGTACTTC. It yields the protein CASSLKWGNSYYEQYF.

The V and J genes are TRBV20-1 and TRBJ2-3; 14 bases are a match to TRBD2. V dropped 6 bases and J dropped 2; count of bases not matched to a gene: 7. This CDR3 has 16 amino acids. Germline assignment: CDR1 DFQATT and CDR2 SNEGSKA (reference sequence). In nucleotides, the CDR3 is TGCAGTGCCCGGGGGGGACTAGCGGGAGACACAGATACGCAGTATTTT. Encoded protein: CSARGGLAGDTDTQYF.

This clonotype was picked up many times. This sequence joins TRBV3-1 and TRBJ1-1; no clear D gene. The CDR3 has 13 residues. V lost 4 bases and J lost 3, with 9 bases in between. From germline, CDR1 is LGHDT and CDR2 YNNKEL (reference sequence). CDR3 bases: TGTGCCAGCAGCCGCGGAGGATACACTGAAGCTTTCTTT. This encodes CASSRGGYTEAFF.

This clonotype appeared many times. This chain links TRBV7-2 with TRBJ1-1, with TRBD1 identical over 8 bases. Germline assignment: CDR1 SGHTA and CDR2 FQGNSA. The CDR3 contains 15 residues. V dropped 5 bases and J dropped 5; count of bases not matched to a gene: 10. The CDR3 sequence: CASSRSGQGLTEAFF. DNA of the CDR3: TGTGCCAGCAGCCGTTCCGGACAGGGACTAACTGAAGCTTTCTTT.